The 31 T cell receptor beta chains reported below all come from one sample, sequenced in a study of shared clonotypes between healthy human individuals. Using immunoSEQ multiplex PCR, the repertoire was profiled, and TCRdb retains in-frame clones only, with some absent. The sample lists roughly 2.1 million clones, 85% to 95% seen once, with about 1.5% in the top ten. As defined, naive CD8 cells were CD45RO-negative and positively selected for CCR7, with terminally differentiated effector memory CD45RA+ cells excluded. Sequencing was carried out using naive CD8+ T cells from PBMCs. These receptors originate from a man aged 18-30 years in good health. Some clones in this sample may be carry-over from other donors' samples.

The chain carries TRBV9 and TRBJ2-1, with D perhaps assigned TRBD1 or TRBD2 (5 bases each). Trimming cost V 0 bases and J 2 bases, with 12 bases left between them. This CDR3 region has 16 residues. From germline, CDR1 is SGDLS and CDR2 YYNGEE. The CDR3 bases are TGTGCCAGCAGCGTAGCTGGGGGATCAGCCTACAATGAGCAGTTCTTC. This codes for CASSVAGGSAYNEQFF.

To note about this clone: The sample holds other DNA sequences that translate to the same CDR3. The genes are TRBV27 and TRBJ1-1, with 10 bases matching TRBD1. V was clipped by 0 bases and J by 4 bases; unmatched bases: 2. CDR3 size: 15 residues. CDR1 and CDR2 (germline): MNHEY, SMNVEV (reference sequence). CDR3 in DNA: TGTGCCAGCAGTTTATCTAGGACAGGGGGCACTGAAGCTTTCTTT. Translation gives CASSLSRTGGTEAFF.

This chain connects TRBV2 to TRBJ1-5, with D hard to call. Trimming stripped 0 bases from V and 4 bases from J, with 19 bases between. Germline lookup yields CDR1 SNHLY and CDR2 FYNNEI. This CDR3 has 18 residues. The CDR3 loop is CASSEALLWASGNQPQHF. CDR3 bases: TGTGCCAGCAGTGAAGCGCTTCTATGGGCCTCGGGGAATCAGCCCCAGCATTTT.

The rearrangement uses TRBV9 and TRBJ2-7, with 9 bases that match TRBD2. Germline V gene sequence: CDR1 SGDLS, CDR2 YYNGEE. The J segment lost 7 bases and the V segment lost 0 bases, leaving 8 bases of the junction unmatched. The CDR3 length is 15 residues. CDR3 nucleotide sequence: TGTGCCAGCAGCGTAGGCGGGAGGGCCTCGGAGGAGCAGTACTTC. It encodes CASSVGGRASEEQYF.

V usage is TRBV23-1 and J usage is TRBJ1-5; possible D gene TRBD1, 5 bases. Being an ORF, TRBV23-1 has a function that is uncertain. The CDR3 has 16 amino acids. V dropped 7 bases and J dropped 6 bases, with 22 bases sitting between them. Here the CDR3 reads CASTSESRGGAQPQHF. The DNA of the CDR3 is TGCGCCAGCACCTCCGAGTCCCGGGGGGGTGCTCAGCCCCAGCATTTT.

The V call is TRBV27, the J call TRBJ2-3; no clear D. The CDR3 consists of 15 residues. V lost 3 bases, J lost 2 bases, and 12 bases lay in between. Germline V gene lookup returns CDR1 MNHEY and CDR2 SMNVEV (reference sequence). The CDR3 sequence is CASSLVAAYTDTQYF. The CDR3 nucleotides are TGTGCCAGCAGTTTGGTGGCGGCATACACAGATACGCAGTATTTT.

The V and J genes are TRBV9 and TRBJ2-6; D gene ambiguous. Germline V gene sequence: CDR1 SGDLS, CDR2 YYNGEE. V gave up 1 base and J gave up 0 bases, with 5 bases separating them. This CDR3 has 15 amino acids. CDR3 in amino acids: CASSVSLSGANVLTF. Here the CDR3 DNA reads TGTGCCAGCAGCGTATCCCTCTCTGGGGCCAACGTCCTGACTTTC. The full variable domain, completed using reference TRBV9 and TRBJ2-6, is DSGVTQTPKHLITATGQRVTLRCSPRSGDLSVYWYQQSLDQGLQFLIQYYNGEERAKGNILERFSAQQFPDLHSELNLSSLELGDSALYFCASSVSLSGANVLTFGAGSRLTVL.

V gene TRBV29-1 combines with J gene TRBJ1-2, with D perhaps matching TRBD1 (6 bases). Germline loops: CDR1 SQVTM, CDR2 ANQGSEA. This CDR3 spans 12 amino acids. The germline V and J ends were trimmed by 6 bases and 8 bases, with 16 bases remaining between them. CDR3 region: CSVIRQDWGYTF. CDR3 in DNA: TGCAGCGTGATTAGACAGGATTGGGGCTACACCTTC.

On this clone: At the DNA level, this CDR3 is encoded by other sequences in the same sample as well. The chain carries TRBV4-3 and TRBJ1-3; a possible D gene is TRBD1 (6 bases). Deletions cut 0 bases from V and 2 bases from J, with 8 bases between. The CDR3 has 15 amino acids. The germline gives CDR1 LGHNA, CDR2 YSLEER. Here the CDR3 reads CASSQDRGTGNTIYF. CDR3 bases: TGCGCCAGCAGCCAAGACAGGGGTACTGGAAACACCATATATTTT.

The chain combines TRBV30 with TRBJ1-4; 10 nucleotides agree with TRBD1. The J segment lost 2 bases and the V segment lost 4 bases, leaving 7 bases of the junction unmatched. Per the germline V gene, CDR1 is GTSNPN and CDR2 is SVGIG (reference sequence). This CDR3 is 16 amino acids long. CDR3 protein: CAWTRQGAVTNEKLFF. CDR3 bases: TGTGCCTGGACTCGACAGGGGGCTGTGACTAATGAAAAACTGTTTTTT.

V is TRBV7-9 and J is TRBJ2-7, with D hard to call. CDR3 size: 13 residues. Per germline, CDR1 SEHNR and CDR2 FQNEAQ (reference sequence). V was pared by 8 bases and J by 1 base, with 12 bases between. The CDR3 protein is CASAPGPSYEQYF. As DNA, the CDR3 is TGTGCCAGCGCGCCAGGCCCTTCCTACGAGCAGTACTTC.

As regards this clone: The same CDR3 arises from other DNA sequences in this sample as well. The J gene is TRBJ2-3, the V gene TRBV9; D not certain. This CDR3 spans 13 amino acids. The V gene's germline CDR1 is SGDLS and CDR2 YYNGEE. With 0 bases removed from V and 5 bases from J, the gap between germline ends came to 7 bases. This chain's CDR3 is CASSVDILDTQYF. CDR3 in DNA: TGTGCCAGCAGCGTAGACATATTAGATACGCAGTATTTT.

This chain uses TRBV29-1 with TRBJ2-7, with D possibly matching TRBD2 (6 bases). The V end lost 4 bases, the J end lost 0 bases, and 13 bases lay between the germline ends. The germline V gene encodes CDR1 SQVTM and CDR2 ANQGSEA. The CDR3 is 14 residues long. The CDR3 nucleotides are TGCAGCGTTGTAAGCGGGCACTACTCCTACGAGCAGTACTTC. This codes for CSVVSGHYSYEQYF.

The chain carries TRBV6-1 and TRBJ2-7, with D perhaps matching TRBD2 (6 bases). Trimming took off 4 bases at V and 3 bases at J, with 13 bases between the two ends. CDR1 and CDR2 from the germline V gene are MNHNS and SASEGT. This CDR3 is built from 14 residues. The CDR3 nucleotides are TGTGCCAGCAGTGTTCCGACTAGAGACTACGAGCAGTACTTC. It encodes CASSVPTRDYEQYF.

This clone was seen just once. J is TRBJ2-7 and V is TRBV11-2, with no clear D. The V gene's germline CDR1 is SGHAT and CDR2 FQNNGV. V lost 2 bases, J lost 3 bases, and 14 bases lay in between. The CDR3 loop spans 15 amino acids. CDR3 loop: CASSLWAEGLYEQYF. As DNA, the CDR3 is TGTGCCAGCAGCTTATGGGCCGAAGGTCTCTACGAGCAGTACTTC.

V is TRBV4-2 and J is TRBJ2-7, with 8 nucleotides matching TRBD1. Looked up from germline, CDR1 is LGHNA and CDR2 is YNFKEQ. The CDR3 is 18 amino acids. V shed 1 base and J 1 base; nucleotides not matched to a gene: 12. The CDR3 nucleotides read TGTGCCAGCAGCCAAGTAGTAAATCGGGGACAGGTTTCCTACGAGCAGTACTTC. This translates into CASSQVVNRGQVSYEQYF.

The table lists this clone with a few counts. V gene TRBV23-1 combines with J gene TRBJ2-7; possibly TRBD1 for D (6 bases). TRBV23-1 belongs to the ORF category, with a function that is uncertain. This CDR3 contains 16 residues. V shed 3 bases and J shed 1 base, with 16 bases lying between them. The CDR3 DNA follows: TGCGCCAGCAGTCATCCCCTGGGGGCTTGGTCCTACGAGCAGTACTTC. This gives the protein CASSHPLGAWSYEQYF.

This clone has a single count. V is TRBV27 and J is TRBJ2-1; TRBD2 is a possible D gene (5 bases). The CDR3 is made up of 19 amino acids. V lost 2 bases and J lost 3, with 23 bases in between. CDR1 and CDR2 from the germline V gene are MNHEY and SMNVEV (reference sequence). The CDR3 loop is CASSLVGVGVTPIYNEQFF. The CDR3 nucleotides read TGTGCCAGCAGTTTAGTGGGAGTCGGGGTGACACCAATCTACAATGAGCAGTTCTTC.

A single count supports this clone. The chain has TRBV7-9 and TRBJ2-3; D is undetermined. Trimming took off 5 bases at V and 5 bases at J, with 11 bases between the two ends. Germline V gene sequence: CDR1 SEHNR, CDR2 FQNEAQ (reference sequence). This CDR3 contains 13 residues. The CDR3 is CASSQKAGDTQYF. For the CDR3, the DNA is TGTGCCAGCAGCCAAAAAGCCGGAGATACGCAGTATTTT.

This clone was found once. The chain carries TRBV15 and TRBJ2-1, with 9 bases fitting TRBD1. Germline V gives CDR1 LNHNV, CDR2 YYDKDF (reference sequence). The length of the CDR3 is 15 residues. The trim removed 3 bases at V and 3 bases at J, leaving 3 bases unmatched. The CDR3 sequence: CATSSRDRDYNEQFF. Here the CDR3 DNA reads TGTGCCACCAGCAGCCGGGACAGGGACTACAATGAGCAGTTCTTC.

This chain joins TRBV14 and TRBJ1-2; no firm D call. This CDR3 has 16 residues. Germline CDR1 SGHDN, CDR2 FVKESK. The germline V and J ends were trimmed by 3 bases and 2 bases, with 16 bases remaining between them. The CDR3 loop is CASSHFAQTPNYGYTF. The CDR3 nucleotides are TGTGCCAGCAGCCATTTTGCACAGACTCCCAACTATGGCTACACCTTC.

The chain recombines TRBV7-9 with TRBJ2-7, with D possibly TRBD2 on 6 matching bases. Germline V gene lookup returns CDR1 SEHNR and CDR2 FQNEAQ (reference sequence). Trimming shortened V by 2 bases and J by 2 bases, and 16 bases separated the two germline ends. The CDR3 consists of 16 residues. CDR3 residues: CASSLSGGAKPYEQYF. Written as DNA, the CDR3 is TGTGCCAGCAGCTTATCCGGGGGAGCTAAACCCTACGAGCAGTACTTC.

The chain employs TRBV7-9 and TRBJ1-4; perhaps TRBD1 as D (5 bases). This CDR3 has 14 residues. V was cut by 2 bases and J by 8 bases, with 12 bases left in between. The germline V gene encodes CDR1 SEHNR and CDR2 FQNEAQ (reference sequence). CDR3 residues: CASSLPGLGEKLFF. CDR3 DNA sequence: TGTGCCAGCAGCTTACCGGGACTGGGGGAAAAACTGTTTTTT.

Details on this clone: The same CDR3 is also encoded by other DNA sequences in this sample. The V gene is TRBV7-2, the J gene TRBJ2-7; the match to TRBD2 covers 7 bases. There are 12 residues in the CDR3. J was trimmed by 2 bases and V by 5 bases; bases with no gene match: 0. Per the germline V gene, CDR1 is SGHTA and CDR2 is FQGNSA. CDR3 nucleotide sequence: TGTGCCAGCAGCGCGGGGGCCTACGAGCAGTACTTC. Its translation is CASSAGAYEQYF. The whole variable domain, remainder taken from reference TRBV7-2 and TRBJ2-7, is GAGVSQSPSNKVTEKGKDVELRCDPISGHTALYWYRQSLGQGLEFLIYFQGNSAPDKSGLPSDRFSAERTGGSVSTLTIQRTQQEDSAVYLCASSAGAYEQYFGPGTRLTVT.

The chain recombines TRBV10-2 with TRBJ2-7; the match to TRBD1 covers 8 bases. The CDR3 runs to 13 residues. The V gene end was trimmed by 10 bases and the J gene end by 3 bases; junction bases not matched to a gene: 8. Germline values: CDR1 WSHSY, CDR2 SAAADI. CDR3 amino acids: CATKDRDSYEQYF. For the CDR3, the DNA is TGCGCCACCAAGGACAGGGATAGCTACGAGCAGTACTTC.

This clone has only one observation. The J gene is TRBJ2-1, the V gene TRBV11-2; 7 bases are a match to TRBD2. Germline trimming cut 4 bases from V and 3 bases from J; bases unmatched to any gene: 6. CDR1 SGHAT and CDR2 FQNNGV come from the germline V gene. CDR3 length: 15 amino acids. The CDR3 region has the DNA TGTGCCAGCAGCTCCATAGCGGGTGTCTACAATGAGCAGTTCTTC. This encodes CASSSIAGVYNEQFF. The full variable domain, with the rest looked up from reference TRBV11-2 and TRBJ2-1, is EAGVAQSPRYKIIEKRQSVAFWCNPISGHATLYWYQQILGQGPKLLIQFQNNGVVDDSQLPKDRFSAERLKGVDSTLKIQPAKLEDSAVYLCASSSIAGVYNEQFFGPGTRLTVL.

This chain links TRBV10-1 with TRBJ2-1; D call uncertain. Trimming stripped 8 bases from V and 0 bases from J, with 17 bases between. Germline CDR1 WNHNN, CDR2 SYGVQD (reference sequence). The CDR3 length is 16 residues. The CDR3 bases are TGCGCCAGCGCCGCGAGACGCATGAGCTCCTACAATGAGCAGTTCTTC. Amino acids: CASAARRMSSYNEQFF.

This rearrangement joins TRBV28 to TRBJ1-2; tentatively, D is TRBD1 (6 bases). The V gene lost 9 bases and the J gene lost 2 bases, with 13 bases spanning the gap. The CDR3 sequence is 13 residues long. Germline-derived CDR1 and CDR2 are MDHEN and SYDVKM. CDR3 coding DNA: TGTGCCAGTAAGATGGACAGAAACTATGGCTACACCTTC. This gives the protein CASKMDRNYGYTF.

The rearrangement uses TRBV4-1 and TRBJ2-7; D is unclear. Per the germline V gene, CDR1 is MGHRA and CDR2 is YSYEKL. V was shortened by 3 bases and J by 6 bases, with 15 bases between the two germline ends. This CDR3 is built from 14 residues. CDR3 amino acids: CASSQLEFAAEQYF. DNA for the CDR3: TGCGCCAGCAGCCAGCTTGAATTTGCTGCCGAGCAGTACTTC.

The rearrangement joins TRBV6-4 to TRBJ1-2; D gene unclear. Trimming removed 2 bases at V and 7 bases at J, with 11 bases between. Germline lookup yields CDR1 MRHNA and CDR2 SNTAGT. CDR3 length equals 13 residues. CDR3 protein: CASSDIPGFGYTF. CDR3 DNA: TGTGCCAGCAGTGACATACCGGGATTTGGCTACACCTTC.

The chain carries TRBV29-1 and TRBJ1-2; 8 nucleotides align to TRBD1. This CDR3 region has 15 residues. CDR1 is SQVTM, CDR2 ANQGSEA, per germline. With 7 bases clipped from V and 5 bases from J, the junction kept 15 bases outside the gene matches. CDR3 sequence (DNA): TGCAGCGCCTATGGACAGGGATTTTTCACGTATGGCTACACCTTC. Translating gives CSAYGQGFFTYGYTF.